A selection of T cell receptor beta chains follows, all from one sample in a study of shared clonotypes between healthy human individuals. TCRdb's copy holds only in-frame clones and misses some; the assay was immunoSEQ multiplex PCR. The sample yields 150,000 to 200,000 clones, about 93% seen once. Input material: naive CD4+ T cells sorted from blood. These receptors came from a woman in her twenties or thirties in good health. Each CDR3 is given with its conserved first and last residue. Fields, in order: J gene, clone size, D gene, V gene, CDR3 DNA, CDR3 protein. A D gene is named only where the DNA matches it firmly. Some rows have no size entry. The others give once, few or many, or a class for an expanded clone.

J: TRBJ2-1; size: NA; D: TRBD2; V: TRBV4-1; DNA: TGCGCCAGCAGCCAACCCAAGAGCGGGAGCCGAGGTGAGCAGTTCTTC; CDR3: CASSQPKSGSRGEQFF
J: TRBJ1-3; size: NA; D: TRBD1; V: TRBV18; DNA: TGTGCCAGCTCACGGGACAGCTCTGGAAACACCATATATTTT; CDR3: CASSRDSSGNTIYF
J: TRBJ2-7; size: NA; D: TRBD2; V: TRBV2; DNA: TGTGCCAGCAGTGTGGGACTAGTAATCACCGAGCAGTACTTC; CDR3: CASSVGLVITEQYF
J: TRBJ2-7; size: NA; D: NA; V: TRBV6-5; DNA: TGTGCCAGCAGTTACTCGGCACAGGGCTACGAGCAGTACTTC; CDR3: CASSYSAQGYEQYF
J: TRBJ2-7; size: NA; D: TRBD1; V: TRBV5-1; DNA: TGCGCCAGCAGCTTCCCGGGACAGGGCTACGAGCAGTACTTC; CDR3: CASSFPGQGYEQYF
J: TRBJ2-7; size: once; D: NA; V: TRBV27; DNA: TGTGCCAGCAGTCGAAGTCGCCACCGATCCTACGAGCAGTACTTC; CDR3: CASSRSRHRSYEQYF
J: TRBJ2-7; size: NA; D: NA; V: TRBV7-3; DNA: TGTGCCAGCAGCTTAAGGCCAGGGGCTAACTACGAGCAGTACTTC; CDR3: CASSLRPGANYEQYF
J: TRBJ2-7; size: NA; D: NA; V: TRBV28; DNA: TGTGCCAGCAGTTCGAGCGGAGTAGCCTACGAGCAGTACTTC; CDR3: CASSSSGVAYEQYF
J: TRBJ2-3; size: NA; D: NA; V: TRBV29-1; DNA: TGCAGCGTTGCCAGGGACACAGATACGCAGTATTTT; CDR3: CSVARDTDTQYF
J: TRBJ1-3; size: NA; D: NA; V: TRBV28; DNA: TGTGCCAGCAGTTTTTTGCGGAAGAACTTCATACGCTCTGGAAACACCATATATTTT; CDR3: CASSFLRKNFIRSGNTIYF
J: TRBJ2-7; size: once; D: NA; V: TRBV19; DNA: TGTGCCAGTAGTGTGGGGACTTCTTTCTACGAGCAGTACTTC; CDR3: CASSVGTSFYEQYF
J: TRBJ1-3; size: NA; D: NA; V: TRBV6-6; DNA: TGTGCCAGCACAGGGTTACGGGGGAACACCATATATTTT; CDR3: CASTGLRGNTIYF
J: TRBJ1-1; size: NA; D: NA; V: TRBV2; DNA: TGTGCCAGCAGTAAACAGACAAGACTATTGATGAACACTGAAGCTTTCTTT; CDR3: CASSKQTRLLMNTEAFF
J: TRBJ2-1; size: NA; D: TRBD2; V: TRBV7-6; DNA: TGTGCCAGCAGCCCGCTCTTAGCGGGAAGTGAGCAGTTCTTC; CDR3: CASSPLLAGSEQFF
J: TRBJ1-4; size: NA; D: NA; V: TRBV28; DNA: TGTGCCAGCAGTTTCCTCATTAACCAGGGCAAAGAGGCAAAACTAGTTTTT; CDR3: CASSFLINQGKEAKLVF
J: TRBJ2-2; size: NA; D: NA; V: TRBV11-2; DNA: TGTGCCACCGGACAGTCGAACACCGGGGAGCTGTTTTTT; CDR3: CATGQSNTGELFF
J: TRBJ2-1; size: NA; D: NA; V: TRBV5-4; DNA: TGTGCCAGCAGCTTGGTCCAACCCTCCTACAATGAGCAGTTCTTC; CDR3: CASSLVQPSYNEQFF
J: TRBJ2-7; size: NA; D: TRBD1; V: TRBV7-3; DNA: TGTGCCAGCAGTGTGGACAGGGGGGCCTACGAGCAGTACTTC; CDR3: CASSVDRGAYEQYF
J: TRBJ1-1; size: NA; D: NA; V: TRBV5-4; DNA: TGTGCCAGCAGCTTGGCGAACACTGAAGCTTTCTTT; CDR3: CASSLANTEAFF
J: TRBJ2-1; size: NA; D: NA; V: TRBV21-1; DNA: TGTGCCAGGATCGCCCGGACTAGCGGGAGAACGGGGGGTGGTGAGCAGTTCTTC; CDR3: CARIARTSGRTGGGEQFF
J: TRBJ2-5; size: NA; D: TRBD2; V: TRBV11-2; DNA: TGTGCCAGCAGCTTAGGACCAGCGGGAGGCCAAGAGACCCAGTACTTC; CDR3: CASSLGPAGGQETQYF
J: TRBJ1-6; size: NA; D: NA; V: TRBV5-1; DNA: TGCGCCAGCAGCCCTGACAGACCTCCAAATTCACCCCTCCACTTT; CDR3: CASSPDRPPNSPLHF
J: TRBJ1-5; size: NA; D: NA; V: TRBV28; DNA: TGTGCCAGCAGACCAGGGTTACAGCCCCAGCATTTT; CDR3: CASRPGLQPQHF
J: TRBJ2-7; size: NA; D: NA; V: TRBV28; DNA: TGTGCCAGCAGCTCACCCGAACCTACAGCCTACGAGCAGTACTTC; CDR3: CASSSPEPTAYEQYF
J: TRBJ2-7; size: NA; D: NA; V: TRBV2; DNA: TGTGCCACCCGGGAAGGTAGCCCGGGGTCCTACGAGCAGTACTTC; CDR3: CATREGSPGSYEQYF
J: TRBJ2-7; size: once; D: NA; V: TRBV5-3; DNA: TGTGCCAGCAGCTTGTCGTCCGCGGGACATTACGAGCAGTACTTC; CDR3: CASSLSSAGHYEQYF
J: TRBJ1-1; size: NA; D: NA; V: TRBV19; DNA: TGTGCCAGTAGTGACAGGAGGGGTACCAACACTGAAGCTTTCTTT; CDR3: CASSDRRGTNTEAFF
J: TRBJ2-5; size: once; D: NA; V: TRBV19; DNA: TGTGCCAGTAGTATGGTTCGAGGGAGAGGAGAGACCCAGTACTTC; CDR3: CASSMVRGRGETQYF
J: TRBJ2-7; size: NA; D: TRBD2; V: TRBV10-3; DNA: TGTGCCATCAGTGGGGGACTACCGTACTCCTACGAGCAGTACTTC; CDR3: CAISGGLPYSYEQYF